These T cell receptor beta chains were read from a single sample in a study of Ad26.COV2.S vaccination and SARS-CoV-2 variants. Sequencing was performed with immunoSEQ multiplex PCR; in TCRdb, only in-frame clones are kept and a portion is missing. The table lists about 100,000 clones, 80% of them singletons. The source material was peripheral blood, sampled after recovery from COVID-19. The receptors here all came from a human donor who had recovered from COVID-19. Both conserved end residues are trimmed from each CDR3.

j_call	v_call	cdr3_aa
TRBJ1-4	TRBV10-3	AISEQITATNEKLF
TRBJ1-1	TRBV6-5	ASSKDRGGTEAF
TRBJ2-3	TRBV2	ASSSHGTQY
TRBJ1-1	TRBV30	AWKSRMNRGDTEAF
TRBJ1-2	TRBV6-2/TRBV6-3	ASSRAPMGGYGYT
TRBJ2-7	TRBV5-1	ASSLRLAGEDEQY
TRBJ2-5	TRBV6-5	ASSPDREETQY
TRBJ1-4	TRBV5-6	ASSSGQGRANEKLF
TRBJ1-3	TRBV28	ASSLEGGVPYSGNTIY
TRBJ1-6	TRBV2	ASERTRDTNSPLH
TRBJ1-1	TRBV5-4	ASSPRFGAARGNTEAF
TRBJ2-1	TRBV9	ASTPGVVLNYNEQF
TRBJ1-4	TRBV19	ASRRETNEKLF
TRBJ1-5	TRBV6-5	ATQQGLLSQPQH
TRBJ2-6	TRBV7-9	ASSWFESTTLT
TRBJ1-2	TRBV28	ASSLEGYGYT
TRBJ2-5	TRBV7-2	ASSLGPLAGGMETQY
TRBJ2-1	TRBV9	ASSVVNNEQF
TRBJ2-1	TRBV29-1	SVDSSGGPYNEQF
TRBJ1-2	TRBV5-1	ASSDWGGANGYT
TRBJ1-2	TRBV19	ASSIAGTNYGYT
TRBJ2-2	TRBV5-4	ASSLASGGGHNTGELF